A selection of T cell receptor beta chains follows, all from one sample in a study of T-cell memory formation after mild COVID-19. TCRdb re-analysed the 5' RACE reads in MiXCR, keeping a single row per CDR3 protein. The profile shows 350,000 or so distinct CDR3 sequences, around a fifth of them singletons. Sample: PBMCs or a T cell subset sorted from them (not recorded which). The receptors shown here come from an adult woman who had mild COVID-19 (a few samples of this study predate the infection). Cell type and time point are not known. Both conserved end residues are part of each CDR3. D genes are given only for firm matches. Rows give clone size only sometimes, using once, few, many, or a class for an expanded clone.

v_gene,d_gene,j_gene,abundance,CDR3nt,CDR3aa
TRBV20-1,NA,TRBJ2-1,many,TGCAGTGCTCAGGGGCCCCGGGTGGAGTTCTTC,CSAQGPRVEFF
TRBV30,TRBD2,TRBJ2-1,NA,TGTGCCTGGAGTATAGCGGGGGGCTACAATGAGCAGTTCTTC,CAWSIAGGYNEQFF
TRBV24-1,NA,TRBJ1-2,few,TGTGCCACCAGTGATACCGGAGGCTACACCTTC,CATSDTGGYTF
TRBV5-5,NA,TRBJ2-7,few,TGTGCCAGCAGCCCGGGGGGCCCCTTCCCCTACGAGCAGTACTTC,CASSPGGPFPYEQYF
TRBV25-1,TRBD1,TRBJ1-2,few,TGTGCCAGCAGCGCCTTGGGACAGGACTATGGCTACACCTTC,CASSALGQDYGYTF
TRBV7-9,TRBD2,TRBJ2-1,NA,TGTGCCAGCAGTTACGGAACTAGCGGTTACAATGAGCAGTTCTTC,CASSYGTSGYNEQFF
TRBV5-1,NA,TRBJ2-1,NA,TGCGCCAGCAAACGGGAGAACACGAATGAGCAGTTCTTC,CASKRENTNEQFF
TRBV29-1,NA,TRBJ2-3,few,TGCAGCGTTTCCCTGTTACGGGCCGCAGATACGCAGTATTTT,CSVSLLRAADTQYF
TRBV24-1,NA,TRBJ1-2,NA,TGTGCCACCAGTGGGTCTGGCCTCGCTAACTATGGCTACACCTTC,CATSGSGLANYGYTF
TRBV7-2,NA,TRBJ2-7,NA,TGTGCCAGCAGCTTACCTAGCAGTTCCTACGAGCAGTACTTC,CASSLPSSSYEQYF
TRBV5-6,TRBD1,TRBJ1-2,NA,TGTGCCAGCTCGCGAGGGACAGGGGCGCTCGGCTACACCTTC,CASSRGTGALGYTF
TRBV7-6,NA,TRBJ1-1,few,TGTGCCAGCAGCTCCCCGGAGTACACTGAAGCTTTCTTT,CASSSPEYTEAFF
TRBV4-1,TRBD1,TRBJ1-4,NA,TGCGCCAGCAGCCAACCGGACAGGACGGGGGGGGGCGAAAAACTGTTTTTT,CASSQPDRTGGGEKLFF
TRBV30,NA,TRBJ2-1,few,TGTGCCCTGAGGGGGGATTCGTACAATGAGCAGTTCTTC,CALRGDSYNEQFF
TRBV5-1,TRBD1,TRBJ1-3,few,TGCGCCAGCAGCTTGGCCGCCGGACAGGGGACTCCTGGAAACACCATATATTTT,CASSLAAGQGTPGNTIYF
TRBV4-3,TRBD2,TRBJ2-1,NA,TGCGCCAGCAGCCAAGTTCTAGCGGGAGGGCCCGGTGAGCAGTTCTTC,CASSQVLAGGPGEQFF